This TCR beta chain was found in a study of blood T cell repertoires in COVID-19. V gave up 3 bases and J gave up 7 bases; unmatched junction bases: 5. CDR1 and CDR2 (germline): SGHKS, YYEKEE (reference sequence). The CDR3 length is 13 residues. Original methodology: Estimation of nucleated cell counts was performed using reference gene primer amplification. Method: immunoSEQ multiplex PCR; TCRdb's copy keeps in-frame clones and lacks some. The DNA gave D and trimming, while V, J and clone size come from that table. In the table there are 120,000 to 150,000 clones, around 87% of which are singletons. The source is a man older than 75 with acute or convalescent COVID-19. The material sequenced was peripheral blood. V usage is TRBV5-5 and J usage is TRBJ2-7; 9 nucleotides align to TRBD1. Written as DNA, the CDR3 is TGTGCCAGCAGCTGGGGACAGGGCACGGAGCAGTACTTC. Protein product: CASSWGQGTEQYF.